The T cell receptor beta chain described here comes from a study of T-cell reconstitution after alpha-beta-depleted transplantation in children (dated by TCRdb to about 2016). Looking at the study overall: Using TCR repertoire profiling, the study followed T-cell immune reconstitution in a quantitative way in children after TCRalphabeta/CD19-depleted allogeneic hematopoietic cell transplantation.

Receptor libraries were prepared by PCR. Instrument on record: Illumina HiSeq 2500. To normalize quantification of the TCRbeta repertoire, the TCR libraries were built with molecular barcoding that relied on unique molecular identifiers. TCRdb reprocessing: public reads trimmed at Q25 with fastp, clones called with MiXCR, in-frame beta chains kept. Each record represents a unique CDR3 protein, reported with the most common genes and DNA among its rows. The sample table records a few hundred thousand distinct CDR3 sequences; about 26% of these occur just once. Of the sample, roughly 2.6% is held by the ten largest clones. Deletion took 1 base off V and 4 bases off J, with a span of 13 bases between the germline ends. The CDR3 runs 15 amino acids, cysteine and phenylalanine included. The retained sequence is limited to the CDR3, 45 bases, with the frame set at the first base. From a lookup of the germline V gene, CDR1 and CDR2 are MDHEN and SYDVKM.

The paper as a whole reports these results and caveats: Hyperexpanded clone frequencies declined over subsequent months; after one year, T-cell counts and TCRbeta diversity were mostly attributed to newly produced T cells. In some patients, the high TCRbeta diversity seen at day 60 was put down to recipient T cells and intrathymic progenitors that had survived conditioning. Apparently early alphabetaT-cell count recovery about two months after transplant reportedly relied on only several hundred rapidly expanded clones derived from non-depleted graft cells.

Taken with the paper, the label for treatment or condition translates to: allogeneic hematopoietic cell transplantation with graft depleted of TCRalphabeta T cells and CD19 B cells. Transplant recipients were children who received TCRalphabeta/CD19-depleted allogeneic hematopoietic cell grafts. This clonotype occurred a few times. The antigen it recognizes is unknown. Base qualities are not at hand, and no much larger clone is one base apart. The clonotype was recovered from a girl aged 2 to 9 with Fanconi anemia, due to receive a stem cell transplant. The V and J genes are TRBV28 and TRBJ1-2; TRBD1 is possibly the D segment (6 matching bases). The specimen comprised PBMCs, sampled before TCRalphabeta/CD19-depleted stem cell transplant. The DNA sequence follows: TGTGCCAGCAGTTTATCGGACAGAGGGATCTATGGCTACACCTTC. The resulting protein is CASSLSDRGIYGYTF.